This T cell receptor (beta chain) was recovered during a study of shared clonotypes between healthy human individuals. General study points: The expectation was that sequencing depth would affect clonotype sharing among donors.

Nashville, Tennessee was home to all donors, who were Caucasian adults. The authors' processing: Because ImmunoSEQ provided only junction sequences with no quality scores, the filtering differed. Here immunoSEQ multiplex PCR was the method, and the copy in TCRdb shows in-frame clones only, minus some. The DNA gave D and trimming, while V, J and clone size come from that table. The top ten clones hold more than 10% of a sample with hundreds of thousands of clones, roughly 72% of them seen once. Trimming removed 7 bases from V and 8 bases from J, with 8 bases in between. Germline loops: CDR1 SGHTA, CDR2 FQGNSA. The CDR3 totals 11 residues. This clone appeared once. Its antigen remains unidentified.

V usage is TRBV7-2 and J usage is TRBJ2-2; D gene unclear. The receptor was derived from a woman between 40 and 50 years old in good health. Some clones in this sample may be carry-over from other donors' samples. Sequences were obtained from PBMCs. CDR3 DNA sequence: TGTGCCAGCACCATACGGGGGGAGCTGTTTTTT. Its protein is CASTIRGELFF.